This T cell receptor beta chain came from a study of PD-1 and CTLA-4 blockade in melanoma. Generated by immunoSEQ multiplex PCR, the TCRdb table keeps only in-frame clones and is missing some. The repertoire includes more than 25,000 clones, around nine tenths of them detected once, and about 8.9% sits in the top ten. The germline V and J ends were trimmed by 1 base and 4 bases, with 10 bases remaining between them. CDR1 and CDR2 from the germline V gene are SEHNR and FQNEAQ (reference sequence). The CDR3 is 14 amino acids. The V call is TRBV7-9, the J call TRBJ1-1; D gene ambiguous. This specimen consisted of CD8+ T cells from peripheral blood, obtained before anti-PD-1 treatment. This TCR was recovered from a human donor with melanoma. CDR3 in amino acids: CASSLGALSTEAFF. Written as DNA, the CDR3 is TGTGCCAGCAGCTTAGGAGCCCTGAGCACTGAAGCTTTCTTT.